These 28 T cell receptor beta chains were sequenced from one sample in a study of blood T cell repertoires in COVID-19. Here immunoSEQ multiplex PCR was the method, and the copy in TCRdb shows in-frame clones only, minus some. The sample comprises about 88,000 clones, roughly 90% of which are singletons, and 2.9% rests with the top ten. The specimen sequenced was peripheral blood. The receptors here all came from an elderly woman with acute or convalescent COVID-19.

This clone appeared once. V is TRBV5-4 and J is TRBJ2-1; 7 bases agree with TRBD1. Per the germline V gene, CDR1 is SGHNT and CDR2 is YYREEE (reference sequence). With 1 base clipped from V and 8 bases from J, the junction kept 9 bases outside the gene matches. The CDR3 runs 15 residues. CDR3 amino acids: CASSLLTGTGYEQFF. CDR3 in DNA: TGTGCCAGCAGCTTGTTGACAGGGACCGGTTATGAGCAGTTCTTC.

The chain couples TRBV13 to TRBJ1-1, with D possibly being TRBD1 (5 bases). Trimming left V 1 base short and J 5 bases short, with 11 bases between. Looked up from germline, CDR1 is PRHDT and CDR2 is FYEKMQ (reference sequence). The CDR3 extends over 14 amino acids. In nucleotides, the CDR3 is TGTGCCAGCAGCTTAGAGGAGGGGAGGACTGAAGCTTTCTTT. It translates to CASSLEEGRTEAFF.

The chain carries TRBV18 and TRBJ1-1; D call uncertain. V was shortened by 3 bases and J by 2 bases, with 13 bases between the two germline ends. Germline-derived CDR1 and CDR2 are KGHSH and LQKENI. This CDR3 has 15 residues. CDR3 nucleotide sequence: TGTGCCAGCTCACCTCCCCAGGCGAGTAACACTGAAGCTTTCTTT. It translates to CASSPPQASNTEAFF.

The V and J genes are TRBV12-3 or TRBV12-4 and TRBJ1-3; D uncertain. Trimming shortened V by 2 bases and J by 2 bases, and 4 bases separated the two germline ends. The CDR3 sequence is 13 residues long. CDR3 DNA sequence: TGTGCCAGCAGTTTATATCCTGGAAACACCATATATTTT. Translation gives CASSLYPGNTIYF.

The chain couples TRBV6-5 to TRBJ1-2; D might be TRBD1 (6 bases). The V gene's germline CDR1 is MNHEY and CDR2 SVGAGI. Trimming removed 2 bases from V and 6 bases from J, with 13 bases in between. The CDR3 is 14 amino acids. The CDR3 sequence is CASSYTGTENGYTF. DNA of the CDR3: TGTGCCAGCAGTTACACAGGGACCGAAAATGGCTACACCTTC.

V gene TRBV10-3 combines with J gene TRBJ2-2; no clear D gene. V lost 3 bases and J lost 13, with 18 bases in between. CDR3 length: 14 residues. Germline lookup yields CDR1 ENHRY and CDR2 SYGVKD. The CDR3, as DNA: TGTGCCATCAGTGACTCTCCCCCAACCCTAGGGCTGTTTTTT. Translating gives CAISDSPPTLGLFF.

The chain has TRBV6-5 and TRBJ1-2, with unresolved D. Germline-derived CDR1 and CDR2 are MNHEY and SVGAGI. CDR3 length equals 13 residues. The V and J ends lost 6 bases and 4 bases respectively, with 12 bases between them. This CDR3 is CASRPDNSYGYTF. The DNA for the CDR3 is TGTGCCAGCAGACCAGACAATAGCTATGGCTACACCTTC.

The chain links TRBV9 to TRBJ1-3; 8 bases agree with TRBD1. The CDR3 is 18 residues long. Germline V CDR1 and CDR2: SGDLS, YYNGEE. With 0 bases clipped from V and 0 bases from J, the junction kept 8 bases outside the gene matches. Written as DNA, the CDR3 is TGTGCCAGCAGCGTAGACCCCAGGGGGCCAGACTCTGGAAACACCATATATTTT. Translated, it gives CASSVDPRGPDSGNTIYF.

J is TRBJ1-1 and V is TRBV7-9; 7 bases match TRBD1. The CDR3 totals 16 residues. J gave up 1 base and V 1 base, and 6 bases lay outside the gene matches. The germline CDR1 and CDR2 sequences are SEHNR and FQNEAQ (reference sequence). Written as DNA, the CDR3 is TGTGCCAGCAGCTTAGTGGGTGCAGGGGGGAACACTGAAGCTTTCTTT. Its protein product is CASSLVGAGGNTEAFF.

V is TRBV5-1 and J is TRBJ2-2, with 11 bases lining up with TRBD2. J lost 9 bases, V lost 7 bases, and 8 bases had no gene match. Per the germline V gene, CDR1 is SGHRS and CDR2 is YFSETQ. The CDR3 runs 14 residues. The CDR3 spells CASGTSGSVRELFF. The CDR3 nucleotides are TGCGCCAGCGGAACTAGCGGGAGTGTCCGGGAGCTGTTTTTT. The complete variable domain, with remaining parts taken from reference TRBV5-1 and TRBJ2-2, reads KAGVTQTPRYLIKTRGQQVTLSCSPISGHRSVSWYQQTPGQGLQFLFEYFSETQRNKGNFPGRFSGRQFSNSRSEMNVSTLELGDSALYLCASGTSGSVRELFFGEGSRLTVL.

The rearrangement links TRBV6-7 to TRBJ2-4; 15 bases map to TRBD2. TRBV6-7 is recorded as an ORF, its role being uncertain. CDR3 length: 19 amino acids. After removal of 7 bases from V and 1 base from J, the junction contained 11 bases not matched to a gene. The CDR3 protein is CASTHSGTSGGFAKNIQYF. The CDR3 DNA reads as TGTGCCAGCACCCACTCGGGGACTAGCGGGGGGTTTGCCAAAAACATTCAGTACTTC.

J is TRBJ1-1 and V is TRBV5-6; D is unclear. Germline CDR1 and CDR2: SGHDT and YYEEEE. V lost 0 bases to trimming and J lost 5 bases, with 11 bases between them. This CDR3 contains 14 residues. The CDR3 nucleotides read TGTGCCAGCAGCTTGGTAGCGGGAGGTACTGAAGCTTTCTTT. Translating it yields CASSLVAGGTEAFF.

This chain links TRBV5-6 with TRBJ1-1; possible D gene TRBD1, 6 bases. Germline CDR1 SGHDT, CDR2 YYEEEE. V was cut by 0 bases and J by 5 bases, with 8 bases left in between. CDR3 length equals 13 residues. The CDR3 region has the DNA TGTGCCAGCAGCTTGGACAGGGTGACTGAAGCTTTCTTT. Protein product: CASSLDRVTEAFF.

This chain links TRBV4-2 with TRBJ1-2, with D perhaps TRBD1 (5 bases). In germline, CDR1 is LGHNA, CDR2 YNFKEQ. This CDR3 spans 18 amino acids. Trimming cost V 0 bases and J 5 bases, with 22 bases left between them. CDR3 loop: CASSQDRSQDKRRYGYTF. CDR3 DNA sequence: TGTGCCAGCAGCCAAGATCGATCCCAGGACAAGCGTCGGTATGGCTACACCTTC.

The genes are TRBV5-4 and TRBJ2-5, with D tentatively TRBD1 (5 bases). The ends were cut back, 4 bases at V and 4 bases at J, with 17 bases in the middle. The CDR3 covers 15 residues. From germline, CDR1 is SGHNT and CDR2 YYREEE (reference sequence). For the CDR3, the DNA is TGTGCCAGCAGCGCCGACAGCACAGCCAGAGAGACCCAGTACTTC. It codes for CASSADSTARETQYF.

This clone occurred a few times. The chain has TRBV5-8 and TRBJ1-2; D is unresolved. The CDR3 length is 14 residues. The germline V and J ends were trimmed by 0 bases and 8 bases, with 14 bases remaining between them. The germline V gene has CDR1 SGHTS and CDR2 YDEGEE. CDR3: CASSLGGYSTGYTF. Here the CDR3 DNA reads TGTGCCAGCAGCTTGGGCGGGTATTCGACGGGCTACACCTTC.

The chain employs TRBV19 and TRBJ2-3, with 15 nucleotides matching TRBD2. From germline, CDR1 is LNHDA and CDR2 SQIVND (reference sequence). The trim removed 5 bases at V and 4 bases at J, leaving 4 bases unmatched. CDR3 length: 16 residues. The CDR3 loop is CASSPGTSGRPDTQYF. The CDR3 DNA sequence: TGTGCCAGTAGTCCCGGGACTAGCGGGAGGCCAGATACGCAGTATTTT.

The J gene is TRBJ2-1, the V gene TRBV11-2; D may be TRBD1 (6 bases). Germline CDR1 reads SGHAT; CDR2 reads FQNNGV. The CDR3 extends over 15 amino acids. Trimming shortened V by 5 bases and J by 4 bases, and 15 bases separated the two germline ends. This chain's CDR3 is CASSPRVGTYNEQFF. The CDR3 DNA reads TGTGCCAGCAGCCCCAGGGTAGGGACATACAATGAGCAGTTCTTC.

The chain carries TRBV15 and TRBJ1-5; D remains ambiguous. The CDR3 totals 14 residues. V gave up 3 bases and J gave up 5 bases, with 11 bases separating them. The V gene's germline CDR1 is LNHNV and CDR2 YYDKDF (reference sequence). This chain's CDR3 is CATSRAVRDQPQHF. CDR3 DNA: TGTGCCACCAGCAGGGCTGTGAGGGATCAGCCCCAGCATTTT.

The chain recombines TRBV13 with TRBJ1-2; possible D gene TRBD1, 6 bases. V shed 3 bases and J shed 0 bases, with 11 bases lying between them. The CDR3 loop spans 15 amino acids. Germline values: CDR1 PRHDT, CDR2 FYEKMQ (reference sequence). The chain's CDR3 is CASSFNRDTNYGYTF. DNA for the CDR3: TGTGCCAGCAGCTTCAACAGGGACACTAACTATGGCTACACCTTC.

This chain joins TRBV30 and TRBJ1-6; no clear D. The CDR3 runs to 13 residues. CDR1 GTSNPN and CDR2 SVGIG come from the germline V gene (reference sequence). V lost 5 bases and J 5 bases, leaving 10 bases between the germline ends. The CDR3 loop is CAWSDLDNSPLHF. CDR3 DNA: TGTGCCTGGTCAGACTTGGATAATTCACCCCTCCACTTT.

The V call is TRBV27, the J call TRBJ2-5; TRBD2 agrees at 7 bases. Germline CDR1 MNHEY, CDR2 SMNVEV (reference sequence). The CDR3 extends over 15 amino acids. V was pared by 6 bases and J by 4 bases, with 11 bases of the junction left unmatched. The chain's CDR3 is CASRSPGREIETQYF. Written as DNA, the CDR3 is TGTGCCAGCAGATCCCCAGGGAGGGAAATAGAGACCCAGTACTTC.

This CDR3 reads CSVAYIVPGETQYF. In nucleotides, the CDR3 is TGCAGCGTTGCGTACATCGTCCCGGGAGAGACCCAGTACTTC. The chain employs TRBV29-1 and TRBJ2-5; no clear D. This CDR3 has 14 residues. The ends were cut back, 4 bases at V and 4 bases at J, with 16 bases in the middle. CDR1 and CDR2 (germline): SQVTM, ANQGSEA.

J is TRBJ2-1 and V is TRBV24-1; 7 nucleotides line up with TRBD2. Germline values: CDR1 KGHDR, CDR2 SFDVKD. Losses at the gene ends were 5 bases for V and 4 bases for J; bases not matched to a gene: 7. The CDR3 is made up of 15 amino acids. The CDR3 DNA is TGTGCCACCAGTGCCCCGGGAGGCTCTTACAATGAGCAGTTCTTC. Protein: CATSAPGGSYNEQFF.

This clone was recorded once. The chain has TRBV2 and TRBJ2-7; D call uncertain. V lost 4 bases, J lost 7 bases, and 8 bases lay in between. CDR1 and CDR2 (germline): SNHLY, FYNNEI. The CDR3 is made up of 11 amino acids. Here the CDR3 reads CASSAVVEQYF. Written as DNA, the CDR3 is TGTGCCAGCAGTGCCGTAGTAGAGCAGTACTTC.

This chain connects TRBV5-1 to TRBJ2-2, with D possibly TRBD2 on 6 matching bases. CDR1 is SGHRS, CDR2 YFSETQ, per germline. CDR3 length equals 16 residues. V lost 6 bases to trimming and J lost 1 base, with 16 bases between them. Written as DNA, the CDR3 is TGCGCCAGCACGTGGGACTCCACTATGAACACCGGGGAGCTGTTTTTT. Translating it yields CASTWDSTMNTGELFF. Full variable domain (rest looked up from reference TRBV5-1 and TRBJ2-2): KAGVTQTPRYLIKTRGQQVTLSCSPISGHRSVSWYQQTPGQGLQFLFEYFSETQRNKGNFPGRFSGRQFSNSRSEMNVSTLELGDSALYLCASTWDSTMNTGELFFGEGSRLTVL.

This clone was recorded only once. V gene TRBV2 combines with J gene TRBJ2-7, with 7 bases that match TRBD2. Germline V CDR1 and CDR2: SNHLY, FYNNEI. Unmatched junction bases numbered 7, after V lost 1 base and J lost 7 bases. CDR3 length equals 14 residues. The CDR3 DNA sequence: TGTGCCAGCAGTGAAGGGGGAGGGGTGAGGGAGCAGTACTTC. As protein: CASSEGGGVREQYF.

The J gene is TRBJ1-2, the V gene TRBV6-4, with 9 positions matching TRBD1. Germline V gene data show CDR1 as MRHNA and CDR2 as SNTAGT. The CDR3 covers 15 residues. V dropped 0 bases and J dropped 6; count of bases not matched to a gene: 5. CDR3 DNA sequence: TGTGCCAGCAGTGACTCGGAGACAGGGGGGGATGGCTACACCTTC. Its protein product is CASSDSETGGDGYTF.